These 29 T cell receptor beta chains were sequenced from one sample in a study of blood T cells in healthy people across ages. A second roughly 7 to 11 cycle PCR used barcoded and J-beta primers. TCRdb re-derived calls from the 5' RACE reads in MiXCR, one entry per CDR3 protein. The sample yields about 1.4 million distinct CDR3 sequences, approximately 63% seen once. Specimen: blood. The receptor source for this set is a man in his late teens or twenties in good health.

This clonotype was seen a few times. This chain joins TRBV7-9 and TRBJ2-7, with 7 bases that match TRBD1. The CDR3 spans 15 residues. Losses at the gene ends were 2 bases for V and 2 bases for J; bases not matched to a gene: 6. Germline V lookup: CDR1 SEHNR, CDR2 FQNEAQ (reference sequence). The CDR3 loop is CASSLIPGQTYEQYF. The CDR3 DNA sequence: TGTGCCAGCAGCTTAATTCCGGGACAGACCTACGAGCAGTACTTC. The full variable domain, completed using reference TRBV7-9 and TRBJ2-7, is DTGVSQNPRHKITKRGQNVTFRCDPISEHNRLYWYRQTLGQGPEFLTYFQNEAQLEKSRLLSDRFSAERPKGSFSTLEIQRTEQGDSAMYLCASSLIPGQTYEQYFGPGTRLTVT.

This clonotype has just one count. This chain joins TRBV27 and TRBJ2-4; 10 bases agree with TRBD1. Germline V gene lookup returns CDR1 MNHEY and CDR2 SMNVEV (reference sequence). The CDR3 length is 17 residues. J was trimmed by 0 bases and V by 8 bases; bases with no gene match: 10. DNA for the CDR3: TGTGCCAGCCGGGACAGGGGTCTATCCGTAGCCAAAAACATTCAGTACTTC. Its protein product is CASRDRGLSVAKNIQYF.

This clonotype was found a few times. The chain combines TRBV4-1 with TRBJ2-7; TRBD1 agrees at 8 bases. With V trimmed by 0 bases and J by 3 bases, 10 bases remained unmatched. Germline CDR1 is MGHRA and CDR2 is YSYEKL. The CDR3 runs 17 residues. CDR3 bases: TGCGCCAGCAGCCAAGACTTACCGGGACAGGCGTACTACGAGCAGTACTTC. This sequence encodes CASSQDLPGQAYYEQYF.

The V gene is TRBV5-1, the J gene TRBJ2-1; D assignment may be TRBD1 or TRBD2 (5 bases each). The DNA matches TRBJ2-7 better at its end, which makes the J call doubtful. CDR3 length equals 15 residues. CDR1 SGHRS and CDR2 YFSETQ come from the germline V gene. CDR3 nucleotide sequence: TGCGCCAGCAGCTTGAGGGACGTACCCTACAATGAGCAGTACTTC. Translating it yields CASSLRDVPYNEQYF.

The table lists this clonotype with a few counts. The V and J genes are TRBV29-1 and TRBJ2-7; no reliable D call. The better agreement between TRBJ2-1 and the DNA end casts doubt on the J call. The CDR3 runs 11 residues. Germline loops: CDR1 SQVTM, CDR2 ANQGSEA. The DNA for the CDR3 is TGCAGCGTTGGCGAGCGATGGGAGCAGTTCTTC. This translates into CSVGERWEQFF.

This sequence joins TRBV4-2 and TRBJ2-4; no firm D call. Gene TRBJ2-7 matches the end of the DNA better, so the J call may be wrong. This CDR3 region has 14 residues. Germline V gene lookup returns CDR1 LGHNA and CDR2 YNFKEQ. CDR3 in amino acids: CASSQDASPYEQYF. In DNA form, the CDR3 reads TGTGCCAGCAGCCAGGACGCCAGCCCATACGAGCAGTACTTC.

As regards this clonotype: One base away lies a much larger clone, so this may be a sequencing read error. The CDR3 carries no conserved terminal phenylalanine or tryptophan, so it likely arises from a read error. The chain carries TRBV29-1 and TRBJ2-3; 10 nucleotides match TRBD1. Germline V gene lookup returns CDR1 SQVTM and CDR2 ANQGSEA. Trimming removed 2 bases from V and 0 bases from J; junction bases left unmatched: 2. The CDR3 has 15 residues. CDR3 in amino acids: CSVERQGASTDTQYV. The CDR3 DNA reads as TGCAGCGTTGAAAGACAGGGGGCGAGCACAGATACGCAGTATGTT.

The rearrangement uses TRBV7-2 and TRBJ2-2; D uncertain. Trimming took off 5 bases at V and 5 bases at J, with 15 bases between the two ends. Germline loops: CDR1 SGHTA, CDR2 FQGNSA. The CDR3 contains 15 residues. The CDR3 is CASSRDNTGTGELFF. CDR3 DNA sequence: TGTGCCAGCAGCCGAGACAACACTGGGACCGGGGAGCTGTTTTTT.

In the case of this clonotype: Being one base from a much bigger clone, this may be a read error. The chain couples TRBV7-6 to TRBJ2-1; the match to TRBD2 covers 11 bases. Germline loops: CDR1 SGHVS, CDR2 FNYEAQ. This CDR3 comprises 19 residues. The CDR3 region has the DNA TGTGCCAGCAGCTCAGACTCTAGCGGGGGGCTCTTAAGTTACACTGAGCAGTTCTTC. The encoded protein is CASSSDSSGGLLSYTEQFF.

This chain uses TRBV27 with TRBJ2-2, with 7 bases that match TRBD2. Per the germline V gene, CDR1 is MNHEY and CDR2 is SMNVEV (reference sequence). V gave up 6 bases and J gave up 7 bases; unmatched junction bases: 5. This CDR3 region has 13 residues. The CDR3 nucleotides read TGTGCCAGCAGCCTAGCGGCAAACGGGGAGCTGTTTTTT. This gives the protein CASSLAANGELFF.

The chain joins TRBV6-5 to TRBJ1-2; the D gene is possibly TRBD1 (5 bases). This CDR3 comprises 15 residues. Between the trimmed V and J ends, which lost 3 bases and 5 bases, there was a span of 16 bases. Germline CDR1 is MNHEY and CDR2 is SVGAGI. The CDR3 is CASSYEWQGSYGYTF. CDR3 bases: TGTGCCAGCAGTTATGAATGGCAGGGATCATATGGCTACACCTTC.

A single count supports this clonotype. The chain couples TRBV20-1 to TRBJ2-1; D is perhaps TRBD2 (6 bases). This CDR3 comprises 16 residues. Trimming left V 3 bases short and J 0 bases short, with 15 bases between. Germline loops: CDR1 DFQATT, CDR2 SNEGSKA (reference sequence). In DNA form, the CDR3 reads TGCAGTGCTAGCCCGCGGGGCGGAAGCTCCTACAATGAGCAGTTCTTC. Translated, it gives CSASPRGGSSYNEQFF.

The chain combines TRBV29-1 with TRBJ2-7; a possible D gene is TRBD1 (7 bases). Trimming stripped 6 bases from V and 2 bases from J, with 23 bases between. The CDR3 runs 16 residues. CDR1 is SQVTM, CDR2 ANQGSEA, per germline. CDR3 nucleotide sequence: TGCAGCGTAAGGGGGGCCTACAGGGACAGCCCCTACGAGCAGTACTTC. This sequence encodes CSVRGAYRDSPYEQYF.

In this sample, this clonotype turned up once. Relative to the germline gene, one junction end is altered; a read error may explain this. The CDR3 bases are TGCGCCAGCAGCCAAGGGACCTCTGGCACGAGCACAGGTACGCAGTATTTT. Its protein product is CASSQGTSGTSTGTQYF. The chain links TRBV4-1 to TRBJ2-3; maybe TRBD1 (5 bases). Looked up from germline, CDR1 is MGHRA and CDR2 is YSYEKL. This CDR3 has 17 residues.

The chain carries TRBV4-1 and TRBJ2-3; the D gene is possibly TRBD2 (5 bases). V was shortened by 3 bases and J by 3 bases, with 13 bases between the two germline ends. Germline loops: CDR1 MGHRA, CDR2 YSYEKL. This CDR3 contains 15 residues. CDR3 loop: CASSHHGTGTDTQYF. The CDR3 bases are TGCGCCAGCAGCCACCACGGCACGGGGACAGATACGCAGTATTTT.

V is TRBV20-1 and J is TRBJ2-7, with D uncertain. V dropped 3 bases and J dropped 3 bases, with 12 bases sitting between them. CDR3 length equals 13 residues. Germline CDR1 is DFQATT and CDR2 is SNEGSKA (reference sequence). The chain's CDR3 is CSASESTGYEQYF. CDR3 sequence (DNA): TGCAGTGCTAGCGAGAGCACTGGCTACGAGCAGTACTTC.

The chain employs TRBV15 and TRBJ1-5, with 10 bases fitting TRBD1. Germline V lookup: CDR1 LNHNV, CDR2 YYDKDF (reference sequence). V was clipped by 1 base and J by 3 bases; unmatched bases: 3. The CDR3 covers 16 residues. The CDR3 bases are TGTGCCACCAGCAGAGGCGGGACAGGGGCCAATCAGCCCCAGCATTTT. It codes for CATSRGGTGANQPQHF.

The chain joins TRBV7-9 to TRBJ2-7; D unclear. V shed 5 bases and J shed 0 bases, with 14 bases lying between them. Per the germline V gene, CDR1 is SEHNR and CDR2 is FQNEAQ (reference sequence). CDR3 length equals 15 residues. As DNA, the CDR3 is TGTGCCAGCAGCATAAAACGGCCCTTCTCCTACGAGCAGTACTTC. Its translation: CASSIKRPFSYEQYF.

The gene calls are TRBV20-1 and TRBJ2-5; TRBD2 agrees at 8 bases. Germline trimming cut 1 base from V and 11 bases from J; bases unmatched to any gene: 12. Germline values: CDR1 DFQATT, CDR2 SNEGSKA (reference sequence). This CDR3 has 14 amino acids. The CDR3 nucleotides are TGCAGTGCTAGAGGCGGGACTAGTTCGGGTGAGCAGTACTTC. This sequence encodes CSARGGTSSGEQYF.

CDR3 loop: CASSSFYGKITDTQYF. In DNA, the CDR3 is TGTGCCAGCAGCTCGTTCTACGGGAAAATCACAGATACGCAGTATTTT. This chain uses TRBV7-2 with TRBJ2-3; maybe TRBD2 (5 bases). V dropped 4 bases and J dropped 2 bases, with 16 bases sitting between them. The CDR3 runs 16 residues. Germline CDR1 reads SGHTA; CDR2 reads FQGNSA. The full variable domain, in which reference TRBV7-2 and TRBJ2-3 provide the parts outside the CDR3, is GAGVSQSPSNKVTEKGKDVELRCDPISGHTALYWYRQSLGQGLEFLIYFQGNSAPDKSGLPSDRFSAERTGGSVSTLTIQRTQQEDSAVYLCASSSFYGKITDTQYFGPGTRLTVL.

There are a few counts of this clonotype. This rearrangement joins TRBV27 to TRBJ2-7; the match to TRBD2 covers 7 bases. The CDR3 is made up of 15 amino acids. V trimming: 3 bases; J trimming: 0 bases; junction bases outside the gene matches: 5. Looked up from germline, CDR1 is MNHEY and CDR2 is SMNVEV (reference sequence). The CDR3 reads CASSFVGGSSYEQYF. In nucleotides, the CDR3 is TGTGCCAGCAGTTTTGTCGGGGGGAGCTCCTACGAGCAGTACTTC.

This clonotype was picked up a small number of times. The gene calls are TRBV12-3 or TRBV12-4 and TRBJ1-4; weak D call: TRBD1 (5 bases). V lost 6 bases, J lost 4 bases, and 12 bases lay in between. The CDR3 runs 14 residues. For the CDR3, the DNA is TGTGCCAGCAGCGGGACGGGCGATAATGAAAAACTGTTTTTT. The encoded protein is CASSGTGDNEKLFF.

This sequence joins TRBV6-5 and TRBJ2-1, with D possibly TRBD2 on 5 matching bases. Between the trimmed V and J ends, which lost 5 bases and 2 bases, there was a span of 10 bases. The CDR3 is made up of 14 amino acids. Germline CDR1 and CDR2: MNHEY and SVGAGI. CDR3 nucleotide sequence: TGTGCCAGCAGTGGACTCCCGCCCTACAATGAGCAGTTCTTC. It specifies CASSGLPPYNEQFF.

V is TRBV12-3 or TRBV12-4 and J is TRBJ2-7, with 8 bases that match TRBD2. Trimming removed 4 bases from V and 3 bases from J; junction bases left unmatched: 5. This CDR3 is 14 amino acids long. This chain's CDR3 is CASSSTSERYEQYF. DNA of the CDR3: TGTGCCAGCAGTTCGACTAGCGAGCGCTACGAGCAGTACTTC.

The chain couples TRBV6-5 to TRBJ2-1; perhaps D is TRBD1 or TRBD2 (5 bases each). The V end was cut by 0 bases, the J end by 1 base, with 13 bases between. The CDR3 extends over 17 amino acids. Germline CDR1 reads MNHEY; CDR2 reads SVGAGI. CDR3 sequence (DNA): TGTGCCAGCAGTTACTCCGCAGGGAGTCGTTCCTACAATGAGCAGTTCTTC. Protein sequence: CASSYSAGSRSYNEQFF.

This rearrangement joins TRBV12-3 or TRBV12-4 to TRBJ1-4; the D gene is possibly TRBD1 (5 bases). V lost 6 bases to trimming and J lost 8 bases, with 16 bases between them. This CDR3 is built from 14 residues. CDR3 amino acids: CASSPLGEYEKLFF. The CDR3, as DNA: TGTGCCAGCAGCCCCCTAGGGGAGTACGAAAAACTGTTTTTT.

The chain has TRBV29-1 and TRBJ1-6; 7 positions agree with TRBD1. The CDR3 is 15 residues long. CDR1 SQVTM and CDR2 ANQGSEA come from the germline V gene. The junction had 8 bases not matched to a gene; V was cut back by 4 bases and J by 5 bases. Written as DNA, the CDR3 is TGCAGCGTTGCGCAGGGGGGAGGAGATAATTCACCCCTCCACTTT. It specifies CSVAQGGGDNSPLHF.

As concerns this clonotype: A read error may produce the germline difference seen at one junction end. The chain employs TRBV7-6 and TRBJ2-7; 9 bases align to TRBD2. Germline V lookup: CDR1 SGHVS, CDR2 FNYEAQ. CDR3 length equals 14 residues. CDR3 nucleotides: TGTGCCAGCAGCCCCGGGACTAGCTCCCACGAGCAGTACTTC. It specifies CASSPGTSSHEQYF.

V usage is TRBV27 and J usage is TRBJ2-1, with D possibly matching TRBD1 (6 bases). The CDR3 has 15 residues. In germline, CDR1 is MNHEY, CDR2 SMNVEV (reference sequence). The V end was cut by 4 bases, the J end by 8 bases, with 18 bases between. This CDR3 is CASSSFVQGIHEQFF. Here the CDR3 DNA reads TGTGCCAGCAGTTCGTTCGTACAGGGTATCCATGAGCAGTTCTTC.